The 8 T cell receptor beta chains below were found in one sample sequenced in a study of early T cells in non-severe SARS-CoV-2 infection (dated by TCRdb to the early 2020s). Libraries were built with 5' RACE. This sample was sequenced with a NextSeq 500. The raw public reads went through TCRdb reprocessing: fastp at Q25, MiXCR clone calling, in-frame beta chains kept. Records with the same CDR3 protein are collapsed into one entry carrying the most frequent genes and DNA. Counted in this sample were roughly 80,000 distinct CDR3 sequences; about a sixth of them appeared once. The ten largest clones take up 2.5% to 3% of the sample. Material for sequencing was whole blood. Receptors were obtained from an adult who was a healthcare worker with PCR-confirmed SARS-CoV-2 infection or an uninfected control (not recorded which).

This clonotype showed up just a few times. The chain has TRBV28 and TRBJ1-2; no clear D. The CDR3 has 12 residues. The V gene's germline CDR1 is MDHEN and CDR2 SYDVKM. The germline V and J ends were trimmed by 3 bases and 9 bases, with 11 bases remaining between them. In nucleotides, the CDR3 is TGTGCCAGCAGTTTTGTGGGGTCGAGCTACACCTTC. Protein sequence: CASSFVGSSYTF.

J is TRBJ2-7 and V is TRBV29-1; possible D gene TRBD1, 6 bases. The germline V gene encodes CDR1 SQVTM and CDR2 ANQGSEA. The CDR3 has 12 amino acids. V lost 2 bases and J 4 bases, leaving 9 bases between the germline ends. The CDR3 DNA reads TGCAGCGTTGAAAAAGGGGGATACGAGCAGTACTTC. It encodes CSVEKGGYEQYF.

This clonotype was detected only a few times. V and J are TRBV11-2 and TRBJ1-1; no clear D. CDR3 length equals 12 residues. Trimming removed 4 bases at V and 7 bases at J, with 10 bases between. The germline CDR1 and CDR2 sequences are SGHAT and FQNNGV. The CDR3 DNA reads as TGTGCCAGCAGCTCCGTGACGGTTGAAGCTTTCTTT. Translating it yields CASSSVTVEAFF.

The J gene is TRBJ2-7, the V gene TRBV29-1, with TRBD1 matching over 9 bases. J gave up 5 bases and V 3 bases, and 8 bases lay outside the gene matches. In germline, CDR1 is SQVTM, CDR2 ANQGSEA. This CDR3 is built from 14 residues. The chain's CDR3 is CSVEAGQGWHEQYF. CDR3 nucleotide sequence: TGCAGCGTTGAGGCCGGACAGGGGTGGCACGAGCAGTACTTC.

The J gene is TRBJ1-5, the V gene TRBV19; D may be TRBD1 (5 bases). The germline V gene has CDR1 LNHDA and CDR2 SQIVND (reference sequence). The V gene lost 3 bases and the J gene lost 4 bases, with 19 bases spanning the gap. The CDR3 is 17 residues long. The CDR3 coding sequence is TGTGCCAGTAGTATCCCAGCTTGGACAAGGGGAAATCAGCCCCAGCATTTT. As protein: CASSIPAWTRGNQPQHF.

The rearrangement uses TRBV6-6 and TRBJ2-2; D possibly corresponds to TRBD2 (7 bases). The CDR3 covers 15 residues. Per the germline V gene, CDR1 is MNHNY and CDR2 is SVGAGI (reference sequence). With 2 bases removed from V and 3 bases from J, the gap between germline ends came to 10 bases. The CDR3 DNA is TGTGCCAGCAGTTACGGGGGGGCCCACACCGGGGAGCTGTTTTTT. It translates to CASSYGGAHTGELFF.

In this sample, this clonotype turned up a few times. The chain has TRBV12-3 or TRBV12-4 and TRBJ2-7, with D perhaps matching TRBD1 (6 bases). This CDR3 comprises 15 residues. Trimming took 3 bases from V and 3 from J, leaving 15 bases between them. The CDR3 nucleotides are TGTGCCAGCAGTTTTTATGGTGTAGGGGGCTACGAGCAGTACTTC. Amino acids: CASSFYGVGGYEQYF.

The genes are TRBV20-1 and TRBJ1-1; 9 bases map to TRBD1. Germline assignment: CDR1 DFQATT and CDR2 SNEGSKA (reference sequence). CDR3 length: 15 residues. V lost 2 bases and J lost 3; bases outside the gene matches: 7. In DNA, the CDR3 is TGCAGTGCTAGAAGGAGCGGACAGGGGTACACTGAAGCTTTCTTT. Its translation is CSARRSGQGYTEAFF.